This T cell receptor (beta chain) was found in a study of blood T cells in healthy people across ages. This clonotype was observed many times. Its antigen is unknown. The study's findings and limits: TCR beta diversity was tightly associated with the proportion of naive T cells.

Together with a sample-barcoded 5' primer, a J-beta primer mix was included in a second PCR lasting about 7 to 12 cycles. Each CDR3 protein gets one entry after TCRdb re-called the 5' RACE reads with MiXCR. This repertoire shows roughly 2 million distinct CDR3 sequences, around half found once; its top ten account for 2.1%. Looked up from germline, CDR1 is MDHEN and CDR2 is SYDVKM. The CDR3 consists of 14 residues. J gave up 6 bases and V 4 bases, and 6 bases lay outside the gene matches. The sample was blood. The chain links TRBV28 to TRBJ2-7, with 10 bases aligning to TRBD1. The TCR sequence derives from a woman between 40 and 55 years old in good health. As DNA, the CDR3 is TGTGCCAGCAGTTCCCGGGACAGGGGACCCGAGCAGTACTTC. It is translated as CASSSRDRGPEQYF.